This T cell receptor beta chain was observed in a study of blood T cell repertoires in COVID-19. Study context: Spain, Italy and the United States supplied samples that represented acute and convalescent COVID-19. T cells, B-cell-depleted T cells, or PBMCs provided the cDNA or gDNA that served as material.

Methods used by the authors: Estimates of nucleated cell counts were drawn from the amplification of reference gene primers. Using immunoSEQ multiplex PCR, the repertoire was profiled, and TCRdb retains in-frame clones only, with some absent. That table supplies the V and J calls and clone size; D and trimming were determined from the DNA. The sample has about 140,000 clones; about 79% are singletons. CDR3 length equals 17 residues. The V and J ends lost 6 bases and 5 bases, in that order; junction bases with no gene match: 17. Germline V gives CDR1 KGHSH, CDR2 LQKENI. The sequence was obtained from a woman of 80 years or more with active or convalescent COVID-19. Sequenced input: peripheral blood. J is TRBJ2-7 and V is TRBV18; TRBD1 matches at 9 bases. As DNA, the CDR3 is TGTGCCAGCTCGCCATCCCCGGGGACAGGGTTTCGCGACGAGCAGTACTTC. This gives the protein CASSPSPGTGFRDEQYF.